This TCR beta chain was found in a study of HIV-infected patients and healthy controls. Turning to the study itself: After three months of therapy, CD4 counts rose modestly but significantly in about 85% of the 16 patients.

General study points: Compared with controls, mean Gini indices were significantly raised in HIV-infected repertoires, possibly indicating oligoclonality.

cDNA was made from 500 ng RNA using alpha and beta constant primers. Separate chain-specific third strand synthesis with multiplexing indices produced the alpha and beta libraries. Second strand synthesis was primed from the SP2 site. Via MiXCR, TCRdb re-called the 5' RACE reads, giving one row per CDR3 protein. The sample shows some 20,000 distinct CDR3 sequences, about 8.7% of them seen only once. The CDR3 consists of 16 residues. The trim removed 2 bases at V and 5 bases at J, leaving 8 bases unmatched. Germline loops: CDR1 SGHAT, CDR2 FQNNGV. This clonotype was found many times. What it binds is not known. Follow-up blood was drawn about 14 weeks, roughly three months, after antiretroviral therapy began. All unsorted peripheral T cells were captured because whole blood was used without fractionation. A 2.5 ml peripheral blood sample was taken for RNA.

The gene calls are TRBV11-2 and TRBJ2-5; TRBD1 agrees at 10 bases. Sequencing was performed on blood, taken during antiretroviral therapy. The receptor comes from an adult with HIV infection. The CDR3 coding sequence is TGTGCCAGCAGCTTACGGGACAGGGGATTCGGGGAGACCCAGTACTTC. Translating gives CASSLRDRGFGETQYF.